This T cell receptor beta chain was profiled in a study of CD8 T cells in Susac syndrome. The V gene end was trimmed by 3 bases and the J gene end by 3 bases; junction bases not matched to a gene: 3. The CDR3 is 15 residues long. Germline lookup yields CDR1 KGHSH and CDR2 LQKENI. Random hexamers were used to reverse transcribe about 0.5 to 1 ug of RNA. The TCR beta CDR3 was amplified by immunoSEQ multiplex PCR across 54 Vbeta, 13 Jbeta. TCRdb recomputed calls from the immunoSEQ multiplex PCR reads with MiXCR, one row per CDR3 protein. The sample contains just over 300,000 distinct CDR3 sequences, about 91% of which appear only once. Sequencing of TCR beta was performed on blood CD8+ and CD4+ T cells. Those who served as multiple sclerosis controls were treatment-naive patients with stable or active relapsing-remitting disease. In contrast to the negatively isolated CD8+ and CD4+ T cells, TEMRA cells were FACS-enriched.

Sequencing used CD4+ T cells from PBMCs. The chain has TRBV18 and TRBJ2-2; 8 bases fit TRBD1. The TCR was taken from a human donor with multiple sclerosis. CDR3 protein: CASSPLTGDTGELFF. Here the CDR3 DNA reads TGTGCCAGCTCACCCCTGACAGGGGACACCGGGGAGCTGTTTTTT. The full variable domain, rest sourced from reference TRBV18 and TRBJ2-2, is NAGVMQNPRHLVRRRGQEARLRCSPMKGHSHVYWYRQLPEEGLKFMVYLQKENIIDESGMPKERFSAEFPKEGPSILRIQQVVRGDSAAYFCASSPLTGDTGELFFGEGSRLTVL.